The next 17 T cell receptor beta chains were all read from a single sample in a study of cytomegalovirus exposure and HLA in healthy donors. With 60 Vbeta and 13 Jbeta primers, the PCR was carried out. The data were produced by immunoSEQ multiplex PCR, yet TCRdb's version contains in-frame clones alone and is incomplete. The data contain more than 150,000 clones, just under 80% of them singletons. The sequencing sample was made of PBMCs. These TCRs come from a woman aged 25 to 45 in good health and CMV-seronegative.

The rearrangement uses TRBV10-3 and TRBJ2-2, with TRBD1 matching 9 bases. Germline CDR1 reads ENHRY; CDR2 reads SYGVKD. V lost 2 bases, J lost 6 bases, and 7 bases stayed unmatched. The CDR3 consists of 16 residues. The CDR3 nucleotides read TGTGCCATCAGTGAGGGGTTGGGACAGGGATCCGGGGAGCTGTTTTTT. Protein product: CAISEGLGQGSGELFF.

This chain connects TRBV6-5 to TRBJ1-2, with 7 bases fitting TRBD1. Germline V gene lookup returns CDR1 MNHEY and CDR2 SVGAGI. The CDR3 spans 13 residues. The junction had 6 bases not matched to a gene; V was cut back by 4 bases and J by 7 bases. The CDR3 DNA sequence: TGTGCCAGCAGTTCCCTCAGGGGGGCTGGCTACACCTTC. This gives the protein CASSSLRGAGYTF.

J is TRBJ2-7 and V is TRBV7-2; TRBD1 aligns across 8 bases. CDR1 SGHTA and CDR2 FQGNSA come from the germline V gene. This CDR3 region has 15 residues. The V and J ends lost 5 bases and 2 bases, in that order; junction bases with no gene match: 8. DNA of the CDR3: TGTGCCAGCAGCCGGGGGACAGGACAGGCCTACGAGCAGTACTTC. Its translation is CASSRGTGQAYEQYF. The full variable domain, completed using reference TRBV7-2 and TRBJ2-7, is GAGVSQSPSNKVTEKGKDVELRCDPISGHTALYWYRQSLGQGLEFLIYFQGNSAPDKSGLPSDRFSAERTGGSVSTLTIQRTQQEDSAVYLCASSRGTGQAYEQYFGPGTRLTVT.

V gene TRBV2 combines with J gene TRBJ2-7; D perhaps matches TRBD2 (5 bases). The CDR3 covers 12 residues. Germline values: CDR1 SNHLY, CDR2 FYNNEI. Trimming pared 1 base from V and 7 bases from J, leaving 8 bases between. As DNA, the CDR3 is TGTGCCAGCAGTGAAGAGCGGACGGAGCAGTACTTC. It yields the protein CASSEERTEQYF.

The chain joins TRBV30 to TRBJ1-2; TRBD1 aligns across 9 bases. The V segment lost 5 bases and the J segment 7 bases; nucleotides outside the gene matches: 8. Germline loops: CDR1 GTSNPN, CDR2 SVGIG (reference sequence). This CDR3 spans 13 amino acids. CDR3 protein: CAWETGGGSGYTF. The CDR3 DNA sequence: TGTGCCTGGGAAACAGGGGGCGGGTCTGGCTACACCTTC. The whole variable domain, filled in from reference TRBV30 and TRBJ1-2, reads SQTIHQWPATLVQPVGSPLSLECTVEGTSNPNLYWYRQAAGRGLQLLFYSVGIGQISSEVPQNLSASRPQDRQFILSSKKLLLSDSGFYLCAWETGGGSGYTFGSGTRLTVV.

The V gene is TRBV7-8, the J gene TRBJ1-2, with a weak D call TRBD1 (5 bases). The CDR3 spans 15 residues. CDR1 and CDR2 from the germline V gene are SGHVS and FQNEAQ. V lost 2 bases to trimming and J lost 3 bases, with 13 bases between them. CDR3 coding DNA: TGTGCCAGCAGCTTAAGAAGGGGTATTGACTATGGCTACACCTTC. Amino acid sequence: CASSLRRGIDYGYTF.

The chain joins TRBV4-1 to TRBJ1-5; unclear D gene. Deletions cut 1 base from V and 3 bases from J, with 10 bases between. The CDR3 spans 15 residues. Germline V gene sequence: CDR1 MGHRA, CDR2 YSYEKL. This chain's CDR3 is CASSQVRLNNQPQHF. The CDR3 DNA is TGCGCCAGCAGCCAAGTACGGTTAAACAATCAGCCCCAGCATTTT.

The chain has TRBV5-4 and TRBJ2-1; a weak D match, TRBD2 (5 bases). Trimming took off 0 bases at V and 8 bases at J, with 9 bases between the two ends. CDR1 and CDR2 from the germline V gene are SGHNT and YYREEE (reference sequence). The CDR3 has 13 residues. CDR3 nucleotide sequence: TGTGCCAGCAGCTTGGGACCGCGGGATGAGCAGTTCTTC. It encodes CASSLGPRDEQFF.

V gene TRBV4-2 combines with J gene TRBJ1-5; tentatively, D is TRBD1 (6 bases). V was pared by 0 bases and J by 1 base, with 13 bases between. CDR3 length equals 17 residues. In germline, CDR1 is LGHNA, CDR2 YNFKEQ. For the CDR3, the DNA is TGTGCCAGCAGCCAAGATTTGCGGCAGGGGAGCAATCAGCCCCAGCATTTT. This codes for CASSQDLRQGSNQPQHF.

The chain carries TRBV4-1 and TRBJ1-2; 12 bases agree with TRBD1. CDR3 length: 16 amino acids. CDR1 and CDR2 (germline): MGHRA, YSYEKL. J lost 4 bases, V lost 4 bases, and 7 bases had no gene match. CDR3 protein: CASSPGQGASGYGYTF. The CDR3, as DNA: TGCGCCAGCAGCCCGGGACAGGGGGCAAGTGGCTATGGCTACACCTTC.

CDR3 residues: CASSGVTTNEKLFF. The CDR3, as DNA: TGTGCCAGCAGCGGAGTAACAACTAATGAAAAACTGTTTTTT. V usage is TRBV9 and J usage is TRBJ1-4; no firm D call. The CDR3 extends over 14 amino acids. Between the trimmed V and J ends, which lost 3 bases and 0 bases, there was a span of 6 bases. Germline loops: CDR1 SGDLS, CDR2 YYNGEE.

V usage is TRBV7-6 and J usage is TRBJ1-3; 9 positions agree with TRBD1. V lost 4 bases, J lost 8 bases, and 9 bases stayed unmatched. Germline CDR1 SGHVS, CDR2 FNYEAQ. CDR3 length: 15 residues. CDR3 sequence (DNA): TGTGCCAGCAGCTCCAGCCCGGGACAGGGAGACACCATATATTTT. Translated: CASSSSPGQGDTIYF.

This chain uses TRBV5-1 with TRBJ2-3; TRBD1 agrees at 9 bases. This CDR3 region has 15 residues. CDR1 and CDR2 (germline): SGHRS, YFSETQ. V was pared by 3 bases and J by 4 bases, with 6 bases of the junction left unmatched. Here the CDR3 DNA reads TGCGCCAGCAGCTGGGGACAGGGTAGCCCAGATACGCAGTATTTT. Translation: CASSWGQGSPDTQYF.

V is TRBV11-2 and J is TRBJ2-7; 9 bases are shared with TRBD2. In germline, CDR1 is SGHAT, CDR2 FQNNGV. Unmatched junction bases numbered 1, after V lost 0 bases and J lost 1 base. There are 15 residues in the CDR3. The CDR3 loop is CASSLELAGSYEQYF. CDR3 coding DNA: TGTGCCAGCAGCTTAGAGCTAGCGGGGTCCTACGAGCAGTACTTC.

The chain carries TRBV2 and TRBJ2-6, with 7 bases fitting TRBD2. The CDR3 has 21 amino acids. Germline V gives CDR1 SNHLY, CDR2 FYNNEI. V gave up 7 bases and J gave up 4 bases; unmatched junction bases: 25. The DNA of the CDR3 is TGTGCCAGCACCCACGGGAATAGGGTTCGAGCGGGATCTCGGGGGGCCAACGTCCTGACTTTC. Its translation: CASTHGNRVRAGSRGANVLTF. The full variable domain, completed using reference TRBV2 and TRBJ2-6, is EPEVTQTPSHQVTQMGQEVILRCVPISNHLYFYWYRQILGQKVEFLVSFYNNEISEKSEIFDDQFSVERPDGSNFTLKIRSTKLEDSAMYFCASTHGNRVRAGSRGANVLTFGAGSRLTVL.

This clone showed up just a few times. CDR3 nucleotide sequence: TGTGCCAGCAGCTTCGGGCGGGTGATCACAGATACGCAGTATTTT. Its protein product is CASSFGRVITDTQYF. The chain carries TRBV7-9 and TRBJ2-3, with D possibly TRBD2 on 5 matching bases. Germline V gene sequence: CDR1 SEHNR, CDR2 FQNEAQ (reference sequence). With 3 bases removed from V and 2 bases from J, the gap between germline ends came to 12 bases. The CDR3 sequence is 15 residues long. The full variable domain, rest sourced from reference TRBV7-9 and TRBJ2-3, is DTGVSQNPRHKITKRGQNVTFRCDPISEHNRLYWYRQTLGQGPEFLTYFQNEAQLEKSRLLSDRFSAERPKGSFSTLEIQRTEQGDSAMYLCASSFGRVITDTQYFGPGTRLTVL.

Comment on this clone: An end of the junction does not agree with germline; a read error may underlie this. This chain uses TRBV2 with TRBJ1-3; tentatively, D is TRBD1 (6 bases). The CDR3 runs to 16 residues. The V gene's germline CDR1 is SNHLY and CDR2 FYNNEI. CDR3: CASSEGQWSGGNTIYF. CDR3 in DNA: TGTGCCAGCAGCGAAGGACAGTGGTCGGGTGGAAACACCATATATTTT.